This T cell receptor (beta chain) originates from a study of STAT5B mutations in CD4+ large granular lymphocyte leukemia. Concerning this clone itself: What it binds is not known.

Some clones are missing from TCRdb's copy, which holds only in-frame ones; the method was immunoSEQ multiplex PCR. The table lists around 33,000 clones, 75% to 85% of them singletons, with roughly 2% in the top ten. Findings and limits, study-wide: Main leukemic clonotypes were patient-specific, but approximately 25% appeared at low frequency elsewhere. TRBV06-family usage was enriched in top patient clones (8/27) versus controls (2/35). CD4-sorted patient repertoires seemed more clonal than healthy CD4+ repertoires. The CD4+ versus CD8+ T-LGLL clonality difference may reflect limited sample size.

The germline V gene encodes CDR1 SGHDN and CDR2 FVKESK. V shed 4 bases and J shed 0 bases, with 10 bases lying between them. The CDR3 contains 16 residues. This clonotype originated in a human donor in good health. V and J are TRBV14 and TRBJ2-6; tentative D call: TRBD1 (6 bases). Sequencing was performed on CD4+ T cells from blood buffy coats. DNA for the CDR3: TGTGCCAGCAGCCCTGGACAGCCCTCTGGGGCCAACGTCCTGACTTTC. It yields the protein CASSPGQPSGANVLTF. The variable domain in full, completed from reference TRBV14 and TRBJ2-6, reads EAGVTQFPSHSVIEKGQTVTLRCDPISGHDNLYWYRRVMGKEIKFLLHFVKESKQDESGMPNNRFLAERTGGTYSTLKVQPAELEDSGVYFCASSPGQPSGANVLTFGAGSRLTVL.